This T cell receptor (beta chain) was observed in a study of T cells after yellow fever vaccination. Germline loops: CDR1 WSHSY, CDR2 SAAADI. CDR3 length equals 14 residues. V dropped 0 bases and J dropped 5 bases, with 8 bases sitting between them. TCRdb used MiXCR to reprocess the 5' RACE reads, holding one entry per CDR3 protein. The table records more than 95,000 distinct CDR3 sequences, 12% to 15% of them present only once. The sample in question was CD8+ T cells sorted from PBMCs, obtained 5 days after the yellow fever booster vaccination. The V call is TRBV10-2, the J call TRBJ2-1; D not resolved. The receptor's source is a man younger than 30 who received the YFV17D yellow fever vaccine. Here the CDR3 DNA reads TGCGCCAGCAGTGAGTCGAGAAGCGACAATGAGCAGTTCTTC. It yields the protein CASSESRSDNEQFF.